The present T cell receptor (beta chain) was sequenced within a study of T-cell memory formation after mild COVID-19. The CDR3 spans 15 residues. The trim removed 7 bases at V and 1 base at J, leaving 8 bases unmatched. TCRdb re-called the 5' RACE reads through MiXCR, storing one row per CDR3 protein. Among 470,000 or so distinct CDR3 sequences listed, about 23% were seen once. Sequencing was done on a sample of PBMCs or a T cell subset sorted from them (not recorded which). This TCR derives from an adult woman who had mild COVID-19 (a few samples of this study predate the infection). Cell type and time point are not known. The V call is TRBV12-3 or TRBV12-4, the J call TRBJ2-3, with 7 bases matching TRBD2. The CDR3: CASTLGGSGTDTQYF. Here the CDR3 DNA reads TGTGCCAGCACCCTCGGGGGGTCCGGCACAGATACGCAGTATTTT.